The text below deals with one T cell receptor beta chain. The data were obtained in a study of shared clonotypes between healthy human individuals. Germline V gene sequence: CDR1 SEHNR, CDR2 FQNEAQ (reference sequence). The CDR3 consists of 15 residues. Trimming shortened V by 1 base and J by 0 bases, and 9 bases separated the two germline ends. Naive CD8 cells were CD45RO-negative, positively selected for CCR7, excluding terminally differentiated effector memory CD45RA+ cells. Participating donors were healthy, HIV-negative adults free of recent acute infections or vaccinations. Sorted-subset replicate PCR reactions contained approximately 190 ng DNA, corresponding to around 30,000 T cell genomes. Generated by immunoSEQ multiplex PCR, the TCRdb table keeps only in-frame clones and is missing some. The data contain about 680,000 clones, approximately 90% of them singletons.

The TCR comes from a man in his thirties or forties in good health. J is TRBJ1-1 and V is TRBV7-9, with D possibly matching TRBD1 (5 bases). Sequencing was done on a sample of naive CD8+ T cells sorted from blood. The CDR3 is CASSLGDRVNTEAFF. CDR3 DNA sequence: TGTGCCAGCAGCTTAGGAGACAGAGTGAACACTGAAGCTTTCTTT.